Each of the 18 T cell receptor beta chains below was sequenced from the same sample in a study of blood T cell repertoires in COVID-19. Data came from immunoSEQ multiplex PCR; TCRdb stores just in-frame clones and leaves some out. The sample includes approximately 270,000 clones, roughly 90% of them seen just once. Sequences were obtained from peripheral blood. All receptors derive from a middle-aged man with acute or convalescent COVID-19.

The DNA for the CDR3 is TGTGCCAGCAGGCCCCACGATCGCGGGGGTGAAGCTTTCTTT. This encodes CASRPHDRGGEAFF. V gene TRBV3-1 (or the pseudogene TRBV3-2) combines with J gene TRBJ1-1, with D perhaps matching TRBD1 (5 bases). V was pared by 6 bases and J by 7 bases, with 18 bases between. Per the germline V gene, CDR1 is LGHDT and CDR2 is YNNKEL (reference sequence). This CDR3 is built from 14 residues.

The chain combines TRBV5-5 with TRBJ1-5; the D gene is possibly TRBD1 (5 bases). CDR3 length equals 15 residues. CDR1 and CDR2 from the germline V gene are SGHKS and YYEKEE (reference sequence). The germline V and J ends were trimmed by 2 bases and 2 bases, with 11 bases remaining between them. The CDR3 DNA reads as TGTGCCAGCAGCTTTGGAGGGGCCGGCAATCAGCCCCAGCATTTT. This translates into CASSFGGAGNQPQHF.

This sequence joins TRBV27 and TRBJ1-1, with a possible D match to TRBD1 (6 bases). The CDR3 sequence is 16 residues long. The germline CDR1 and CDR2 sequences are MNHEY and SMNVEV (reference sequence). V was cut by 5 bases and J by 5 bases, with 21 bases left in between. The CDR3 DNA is TGTGCCAGCAGTCCTGGGTGGGTGCAGGGGTTTACTGAAGCTTTCTTT. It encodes CASSPGWVQGFTEAFF.

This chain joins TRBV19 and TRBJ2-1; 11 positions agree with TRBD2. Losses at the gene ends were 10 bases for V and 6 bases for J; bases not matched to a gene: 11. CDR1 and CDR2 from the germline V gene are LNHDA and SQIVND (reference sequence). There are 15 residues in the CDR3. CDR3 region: CATAGPSGGSNEQFF. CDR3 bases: TGTGCCACCGCGGGACCTAGCGGGGGGTCCAATGAGCAGTTCTTC.

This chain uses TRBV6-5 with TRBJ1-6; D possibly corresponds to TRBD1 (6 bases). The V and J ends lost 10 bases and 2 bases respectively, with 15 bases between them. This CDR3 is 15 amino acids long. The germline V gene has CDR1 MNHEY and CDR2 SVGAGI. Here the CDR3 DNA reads TGTGCCACTTCAGGGGTTGGCCCCTATAATTCACCCCTCCACTTT. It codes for CATSGVGPYNSPLHF.

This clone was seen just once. DNA for the CDR3: TGTGCCAGCAGCCCACGGAGCGGGATGAACACTGAAGCTTTCTTT. Translating it yields CASSPRSGMNTEAFF. The gene calls are TRBV5-5 and TRBJ1-1; D ambiguous. Trimming left V 4 bases short and J 0 bases short, with 13 bases between. Germline CDR1 SGHKS, CDR2 YYEKEE (reference sequence). This CDR3 contains 15 residues.

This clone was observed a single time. CDR3 bases: TGTGCCAGCAGCCGAAGTCAGGGGGTTAATGAAAAACTGTTTTTT. Amino acids: CASSRSQGVNEKLFF. The chain uses TRBV7-9 and TRBJ1-4; 7 bases line up with TRBD1. V gave up 5 bases and J gave up 4 bases; unmatched junction bases: 7. The CDR3 has 15 amino acids. Germline loops: CDR1 SEHNR, CDR2 FQNEAQ (reference sequence).

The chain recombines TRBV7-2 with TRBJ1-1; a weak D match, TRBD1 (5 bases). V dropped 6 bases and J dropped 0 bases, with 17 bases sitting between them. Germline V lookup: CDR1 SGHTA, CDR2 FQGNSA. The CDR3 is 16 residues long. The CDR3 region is CASRQGAGKMNTEAFF. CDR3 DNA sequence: TGTGCCAGCAGGCAAGGGGCAGGGAAAATGAACACTGAAGCTTTCTTT.

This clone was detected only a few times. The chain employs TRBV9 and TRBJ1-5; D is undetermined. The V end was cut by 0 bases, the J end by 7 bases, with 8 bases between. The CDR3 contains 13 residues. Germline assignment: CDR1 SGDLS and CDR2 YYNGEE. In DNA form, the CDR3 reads TGTGCCAGCAGCGTAGACGGTCAACAGCCCCAGCATTTT. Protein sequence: CASSVDGQQPQHF. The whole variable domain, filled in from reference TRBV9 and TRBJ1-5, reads DSGVTQTPKHLITATGQRVTLRCSPRSGDLSVYWYQQSLDQGLQFLIQYYNGEERAKGNILERFSAQQFPDLHSELNLSSLELGDSALYFCASSVDGQQPQHFGDGTRLSIL.

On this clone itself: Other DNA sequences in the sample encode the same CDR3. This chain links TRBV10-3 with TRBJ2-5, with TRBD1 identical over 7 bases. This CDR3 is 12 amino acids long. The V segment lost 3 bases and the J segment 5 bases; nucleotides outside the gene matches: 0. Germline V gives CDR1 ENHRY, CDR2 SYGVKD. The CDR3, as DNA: TGTGCCATCAGTGACAGGGGGGAGACCCAGTACTTC. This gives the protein CAISDRGETQYF.

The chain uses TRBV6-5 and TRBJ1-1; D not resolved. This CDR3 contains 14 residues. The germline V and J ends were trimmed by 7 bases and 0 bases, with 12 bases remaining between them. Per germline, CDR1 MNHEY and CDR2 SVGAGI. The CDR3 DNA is TGTGCCAGCATTCCTGGCGGGGTGAACACTGAAGCTTTCTTT. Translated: CASIPGGVNTEAFF.

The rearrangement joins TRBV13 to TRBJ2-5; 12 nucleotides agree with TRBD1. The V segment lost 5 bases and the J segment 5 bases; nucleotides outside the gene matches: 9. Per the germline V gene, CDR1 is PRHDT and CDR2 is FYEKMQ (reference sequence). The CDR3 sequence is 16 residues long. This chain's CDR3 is CASSPYRDRGRETQYF. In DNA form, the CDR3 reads TGTGCCAGCAGCCCCTACCGGGACAGGGGGCGGGAGACCCAGTACTTC. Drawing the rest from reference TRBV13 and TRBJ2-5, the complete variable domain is AAGVIQSPRHLIKEKRETATLKCYPIPRHDTVYWYQQGPGQDPQFLISFYEKMQSDKGSIPDRFSAQQFSDYHSELNMSSLELGDSALYFCASSPYRDRGRETQYFGPGTRLLVL.

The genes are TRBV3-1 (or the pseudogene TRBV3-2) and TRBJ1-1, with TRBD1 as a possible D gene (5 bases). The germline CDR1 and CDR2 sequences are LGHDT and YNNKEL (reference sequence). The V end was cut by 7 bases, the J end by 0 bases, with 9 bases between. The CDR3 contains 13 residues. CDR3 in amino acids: CASIGHMNTEAFF. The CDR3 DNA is TGTGCCAGCATCGGACATATGAACACTGAAGCTTTCTTT.

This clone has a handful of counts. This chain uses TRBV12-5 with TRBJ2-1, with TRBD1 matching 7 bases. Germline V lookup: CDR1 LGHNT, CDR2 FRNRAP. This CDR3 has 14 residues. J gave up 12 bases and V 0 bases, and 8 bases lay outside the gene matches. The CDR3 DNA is TGTGCTAGTGGTTTGGTAGACAGGGCGTGGGCGCAGTTCTTC. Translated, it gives CASGLVDRAWAQFF.

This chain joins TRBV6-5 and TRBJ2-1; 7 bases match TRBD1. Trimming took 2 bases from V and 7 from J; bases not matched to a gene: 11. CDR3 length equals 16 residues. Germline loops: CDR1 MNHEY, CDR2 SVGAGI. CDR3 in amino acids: CASSYGGRGKRNEQFF. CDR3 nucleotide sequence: TGTGCCAGCAGTTACGGCGGCAGGGGGAAACGGAATGAGCAGTTCTTC.

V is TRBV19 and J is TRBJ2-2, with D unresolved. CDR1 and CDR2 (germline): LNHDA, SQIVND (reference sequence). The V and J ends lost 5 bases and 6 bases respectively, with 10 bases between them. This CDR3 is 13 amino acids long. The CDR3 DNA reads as TGTGCCAGTAGTTTAATATCGGCCGGGGAGCTGTTTTTT. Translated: CASSLISAGELFF.

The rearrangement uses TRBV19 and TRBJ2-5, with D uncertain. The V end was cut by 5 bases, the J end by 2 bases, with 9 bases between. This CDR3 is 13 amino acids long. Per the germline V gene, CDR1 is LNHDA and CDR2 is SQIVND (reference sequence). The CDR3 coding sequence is TGTGCCAGTAGTCGGCAGGAACAAGAGACCCAGTACTTC. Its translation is CASSRQEQETQYF.

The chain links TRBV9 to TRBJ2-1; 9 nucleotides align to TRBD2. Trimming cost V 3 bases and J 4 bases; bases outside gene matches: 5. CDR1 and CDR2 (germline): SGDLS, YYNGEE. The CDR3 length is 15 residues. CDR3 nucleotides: TGTGCCAGCAGCGAGCGGGGGGACGGGTACAATGAGCAGTTCTTC. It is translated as CASSERGDGYNEQFF. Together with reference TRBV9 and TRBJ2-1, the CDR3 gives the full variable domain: DSGVTQTPKHLITATGQRVTLRCSPRSGDLSVYWYQQSLDQGLQFLIQYYNGEERAKGNILERFSAQQFPDLHSELNLSSLELGDSALYFCASSERGDGYNEQFFGPGTRLTVL.